The T cell receptor beta chain under discussion was sequenced for a study of PD-L1 blockade in urothelial cancer. Study context: Blood underwent analysis 3 weeks (second dose) and 6 weeks after treatment began. Per blood sample, T cells had a median of roughly 150,000. Overall study findings and caveats: Tumor-associated clones in blood expanded more at 3 weeks in durable-benefit patients.

Germline values: CDR1 LGHNA, CDR2 YNFKEQ. The V segment lost 5 bases and the J segment 3 bases; nucleotides outside the gene matches: 13. The length of the CDR3 is 17 residues. Clones were sequenced by immunoSEQ multiplex PCR, and TCRdb holds only the in-frame ones, with some missing. The profile covers around 53,000 clones, with over 75% appearing a single time and about 5.6% taken by the ten largest. A total of 1 to 8 samples per patient were collected pretreatment and on-treatment. Of note for this clone: Antigen specificity is unknown.

The receptor was derived from a man aged 40-49 years with urothelial cancer. The sequencing used PBMCs, collected around atezolizumab (anti-PD-L1) treatment. The chain is built from TRBV4-2 and TRBJ2-1; 7 bases are a match to TRBD1. The CDR3 DNA reads as TGTGCCAGCAGCAGACGAGGGGGCCAAGATGGCTACAATGAGCAGTTCTTC. Translating it yields CASSRRGGQDGYNEQFF.